This T cell receptor (beta chain) was found in a study of T cell responses to AZD1222 COVID-19 vaccine. Study-wide points: Only six or seven AZD1222 recipients tested seropositive at baseline. Vaccination with two AZD1222 doses was followed by a rise in Spike-specific TCR breadth and depth.

Profiled with immunoSEQ multiplex PCR; TCRdb holds only in-frame clones, not every one. This sample has approximately 100,000 clones; roughly 90% occur once, and the top ten carry more than 10%. The CDR3 is 14 residues long. CDR1 is MNHEY and CDR2 is SVGAGI in the germline V gene. The V gene lost 2 bases and the J gene lost 7 bases, with 14 bases spanning the gap. A remark on this clone: The antigen is not known.

This TCR came from an adult in good health. The J gene is TRBJ2-5, the V gene TRBV6-5; unclear D gene. The sample here was peripheral blood, taken on day 0 of MenACWY control vaccination. The CDR3 spells CASSYGELGGTQYF. The CDR3 bases are TGTGCCAGCAGTTACGGGGAACTGGGCGGGACCCAGTACTTC.